Sequencing of this T cell receptor beta chain was carried out in a study of T cell responses to AZD1222 COVID-19 vaccine. Broader study findings: Close to half of all spike-specific TCRs reportedly target regions of the variants that are unmutated.

The CDR3 runs 16 residues. V lost 0 bases, J lost 3 bases, and 13 bases lay in between. CDR1 SGHNT and CDR2 YENEEA come from the germline V gene. Clones were sequenced by immunoSEQ multiplex PCR, and TCRdb holds only the in-frame ones, with some missing. The profile covers approximately 100,000 clones, with approximately 90% appearing a single time and around 5.8% taken by the ten largest. As to this clone: Its antigen is still unknown.

The V call is TRBV11-3, the J call TRBJ2-3, with D maybe TRBD2 (6 bases). The TCR comes from an adult who received the AZD1222 COVID-19 vaccine. Source: peripheral blood, taken 28 days after the second AZD1222 dose. The CDR3 DNA sequence: TGTGCCAGCAGCTTAGATCGCGGCGCGGGGACAGATACGCAGTATTTT. It encodes CASSLDRGAGTDTQYF.